The 17 T cell receptor beta chains reported below all come from one sample, sequenced in a study of CD8 T cells in ankylosing spondylitis. TCRdb reprocessed the 5' RACE reads with MiXCR, giving one entry per CDR3 protein. This table has roughly 230,000 distinct CDR3 sequences, 18% appearing once. Specimen: blood, either unsorted or a sorted T cell fraction (not recorded which). These receptors came from a male donor with ankylosing spondylitis or in good health (not recorded which).

The V call is TRBV12-3 or TRBV12-4, the J call TRBJ2-1; the match to TRBD2 covers 8 bases. Trimming at V came to 3 bases and at J to 6 bases, leaving 10 bases not matched to a gene. The CDR3 has 16 amino acids. This CDR3 is CASSFSGEGFANEQFF. CDR3 in DNA: TGTGCCAGCAGTTTTAGCGGGGAGGGGTTCGCCAATGAGCAGTTCTTC.

This clonotype was observed at least ten times. V gene TRBV10-2 combines with J gene TRBJ2-3; D is perhaps TRBD2 (6 bases). V lost 3 bases and J 1 base, leaving 11 bases between the germline ends. This CDR3 is built from 15 residues. Per germline, CDR1 WSHSY and CDR2 SAAADI. The DNA of the CDR3 is TGCGCCAGCAGTGACCGGCGGGACGGCACAGATACGCAGTATTTT. This encodes CASSDRRDGTDTQYF.

The chain carries TRBV24-1 and TRBJ2-3; 7 bases line up with TRBD2. Germline lookup yields CDR1 KGHDR and CDR2 SFDVKD. CDR3 length equals 17 residues. The V segment lost 2 bases and the J segment 0 bases; nucleotides outside the gene matches: 7. CDR3 sequence (DNA): TGTGCCACCAGTGATTCGGGGCTAGCGGAAAGCACAGATACGCAGTATTTT. This gives the protein CATSDSGLAESTDTQYF.

This clonotype was detected ten times or more. The chain has TRBV28 and TRBJ2-1; D tentatively reads TRBD1 or TRBD2 (5 bases each). Trimming took 5 bases from V and 8 from J, leaving 16 bases between them. This CDR3 spans 14 amino acids. The germline gives CDR1 MDHEN, CDR2 SYDVKM. The CDR3 DNA reads TGTGCCAGCAGTCTTGGGGGATTGGGCTATGAGCAGTTCTTC. It specifies CASSLGGLGYEQFF.

The chain carries TRBV29-1 and TRBJ2-5; 8 nucleotides agree with TRBD1. CDR1 is SQVTM, CDR2 ANQGSEA, per germline. The CDR3 runs 15 residues. The V gene end was trimmed by 0 bases and the J gene end by 5 bases; junction bases not matched to a gene: 8. CDR3 residues: CSVEDWGQGAETQYF. The CDR3 DNA sequence: TGCAGCGTTGAAGATTGGGGCCAGGGGGCCGAGACCCAGTACTTC.

This clonotype was detected a few times. V is TRBV7-3 and J is TRBJ2-1; 8 bases are a match to TRBD2. The CDR3 is 16 amino acids. Germline V CDR1 and CDR2: SGHTA, FQGTGA. V shed 5 bases and J 5 bases; nucleotides not matched to a gene: 11. Here the CDR3 DNA reads TGTGCCAGCAGCCACCACCCGACTAGCGCGAACAATGAGCAGTTCTTC. Its protein is CASSHHPTSANNEQFF.

This clonotype was counted many times. CDR3 loop: CASSYRLYQETQYF. As DNA, the CDR3 is TGTGCCAGCAGTTACAGACTGTACCAAGAGACCCAGTACTTC. The chain uses TRBV12-3 or TRBV12-4 and TRBJ2-5, with unresolved D. V was clipped by 4 bases and J by 0 bases, with 9 bases between them. CDR3 size: 14 residues.

The chain combines TRBV9 with TRBJ2-7, with 8 positions matching TRBD2. Germline lookup yields CDR1 SGDLS and CDR2 YYNGEE. This CDR3 is 15 amino acids long. Trimming at V came to 0 bases and at J to 4 bases, leaving 6 bases not matched to a gene. The CDR3 DNA reads as TGTGCCAGCAGCGTAGGAGTAGCGGGAACATACGAGCAGTACTTC. This encodes CASSVGVAGTYEQYF. The complete variable domain, with remaining parts taken from reference TRBV9 and TRBJ2-7, reads DSGVTQTPKHLITATGQRVTLRCSPRSGDLSVYWYQQSLDQGLQFLIQYYNGEERAKGNILERFSAQQFPDLHSELNLSSLELGDSALYFCASSVGVAGTYEQYFGPGTRLTVT.

This clonotype was seen ten or more times. This chain uses TRBV20-1 with TRBJ2-7, with D perhaps TRBD1 (6 bases). The CDR3 contains 14 residues. Trimming took 5 bases from V and 1 from J, leaving 15 bases between them. Germline assignment: CDR1 DFQATT and CDR2 SNEGSKA (reference sequence). The CDR3: CSARRDKNSYEQYF. The CDR3 coding sequence is TGCAGTGCTCGCCGGGACAAAAATTCCTACGAGCAGTACTTC.

This clonotype was observed a handful of times. J is TRBJ2-2 and V is TRBV2; 8 bases match TRBD2. Germline V CDR1 and CDR2: SNHLY, FYNNEI. The CDR3 runs 17 residues. The ends lost 6 bases at V and 0 bases at J; junction bases unmatched: 9. The CDR3 sequence is CASRKTSANANTGELFF. CDR3 DNA sequence: TGTGCCAGCAGAAAGACTAGCGCCAACGCGAACACCGGGGAGCTGTTTTTT. Using reference TRBV2 and TRBJ2-2 for the parts outside the CDR3, the full variable domain is EPEVTQTPSHQVTQMGQEVILRCVPISNHLYFYWYRQILGQKVEFLVSFYNNEISEKSEIFDDQFSVERPDGSNFTLKIRSTKLEDSAMYFCASRKTSANANTGELFFGEGSRLTVL.

This clonotype has just a few counts. The rearrangement links TRBV5-1 to TRBJ2-7; weak D call: TRBD2 (5 bases). The CDR3 extends over 14 amino acids. The germline V and J ends were trimmed by 4 bases and 2 bases, with 13 bases remaining between them. CDR1 is SGHRS and CDR2 is YFSETQ in the germline V gene. CDR3 sequence reads: CASSLLPGAYEQYF. The CDR3 bases are TGCGCCAGCAGCCTCCTTCCCGGGGCCTACGAGCAGTACTTC.

This clonotype has just a few counts. V usage is TRBV29-1 and J usage is TRBJ2-5; 8 positions agree with TRBD1. The CDR3 is 13 amino acids. V lost 7 bases, J lost 5 bases, and 9 bases stayed unmatched. Germline V gene data show CDR1 as SQVTM and CDR2 as ANQGSEA. The CDR3 region is CSATTGEVETQYF. Here the CDR3 DNA reads TGCAGCGCAACGACAGGGGAGGTGGAGACCCAGTACTTC.

A few counts support this clonotype. The chain joins TRBV20-1 to TRBJ2-1; no clear D gene. The V and J ends lost 5 bases and 8 bases respectively, with 13 bases between them. CDR3 length equals 12 residues. CDR1 and CDR2 from the germline V gene are DFQATT and SNEGSKA (reference sequence). CDR3 region: CSAGSEWDEQFF. CDR3 nucleotide sequence: TGCAGTGCTGGCTCTGAGTGGGATGAGCAGTTCTTC.

This clonotype was observed at least ten times. The chain links TRBV7-9 to TRBJ2-1; TRBD2 aligns across 9 bases. Trimming at V came to 1 base and at J to 7 bases, leaving 8 bases not matched to a gene. Germline V lookup: CDR1 SEHNR, CDR2 FQNEAQ (reference sequence). This CDR3 has 16 residues. The CDR3 here is CASSLGLAGVANEQFF. The CDR3 DNA sequence: TGTGCCAGCAGCTTAGGGTTAGCGGGAGTGGCTAATGAGCAGTTCTTC.

In its sample, this clonotype was seen a few times. The chain couples TRBV6-4 to TRBJ2-1; 9 nucleotides agree with TRBD2. The CDR3 consists of 15 residues. Trimming removed 2 bases from V and 3 bases from J; junction bases left unmatched: 2. CDR1 is MRHNA, CDR2 SNTAGT, per germline. CDR3: CASSDAGGFYNEQFF. The CDR3 DNA sequence: TGTGCCAGCAGTGACGCGGGAGGGTTCTACAATGAGCAGTTCTTC.

This clonotype was recorded a few times. This chain uses TRBV6-1 with TRBJ2-2; TRBD2 might be the D (5 bases). This CDR3 has 15 residues. V was cut by 5 bases and J by 5 bases, with 15 bases left in between. CDR1 and CDR2 (germline): MNHNS, SASEGT. Here the CDR3 DNA reads TGTGCCAGCAGTCCCGCCCGGGATCTAACCGGGGAGCTGTTTTTT. Translation gives CASSPARDLTGELFF.

This clonotype was counted at least ten times. The genes are TRBV24-1 and TRBJ2-1, with D possibly called TRBD1 or TRBD2 (6 bases each). The germline gives CDR1 KGHDR, CDR2 SFDVKD. V lost 3 bases, J lost 7 bases, and 18 bases lay in between. This CDR3 is 16 amino acids long. Written as DNA, the CDR3 is TGTGCCACCAGTGATCCACTAAGGCAGGGGAGGAATGAGCAGTTCTTC. Translated, it gives CATSDPLRQGRNEQFF.